This T cell receptor (beta chain) was retrieved from a study of T cell responses to AZD1222 COVID-19 vaccine. Findings and limits, study-wide: Seropositive AZD1222 recipients at baseline numbered only 6 or 7. In all cases, repertoires were sampled only after the peak T cell response.

Only in-frame clones appear in the TCRdb table, and some are missing; sequencing was by immunoSEQ multiplex PCR. The sample holds approximately 140,000 clones, 70% to 90% seen once. V was clipped by 2 bases and J by 5 bases; unmatched bases: 13. The CDR3 extends over 20 amino acids. Germline CDR1 and CDR2: LGHDT and YNNKEL (reference sequence). As concerns this clone: What it binds is not known.

The sample in question was peripheral blood, obtained on day 0 of AZD1222 vaccination. V gene TRBV3-1 (or the pseudogene TRBV3-2) combines with J gene TRBJ2-2, with 14 bases identical to TRBD2. The receptor was derived from an adult in good health. CDR3 nucleotide sequence: TGTGCCAGCAGCCAACTCCAAATGGGACTAGCGGGAGTAAGGACCGGGGAGCTGTTTTTT. As protein: CASSQLQMGLAGVRTGELFF.